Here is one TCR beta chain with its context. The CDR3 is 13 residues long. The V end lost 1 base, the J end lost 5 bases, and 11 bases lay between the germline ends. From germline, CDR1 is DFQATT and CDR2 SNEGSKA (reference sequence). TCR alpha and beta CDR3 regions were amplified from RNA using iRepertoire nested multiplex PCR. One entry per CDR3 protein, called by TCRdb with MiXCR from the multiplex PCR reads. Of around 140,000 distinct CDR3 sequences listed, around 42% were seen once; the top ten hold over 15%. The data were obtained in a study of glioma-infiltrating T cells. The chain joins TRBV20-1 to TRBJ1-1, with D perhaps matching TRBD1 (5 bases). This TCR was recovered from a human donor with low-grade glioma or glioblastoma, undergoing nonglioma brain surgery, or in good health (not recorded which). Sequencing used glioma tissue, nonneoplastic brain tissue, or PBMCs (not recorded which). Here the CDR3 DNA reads TGCAGTGCTAGAGGAAGAGGGGAAACTGAAGCTTTCTTT. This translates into CSARGRGETEAFF.